This paragraph covers one T cell receptor beta chain sequence. Antigen unknown. This entry belongs to a study of T cell responses to AZD1222 COVID-19 vaccine. Study findings and constraints: Spike as a whole was targeted by vaccine-associated CD4 TCRs, dominant at 160-218 and 743-854. Clonal diversity may have been underestimated in mostly white British donors. Of the AZD1222 recipients, only 6 or 7 were seropositive at baseline.

V dropped 0 bases and J dropped 7; count of bases not matched to a gene: 7. Germline V CDR1 and CDR2: SGHNT, YYREEE (reference sequence). This CDR3 spans 16 amino acids. The assay was immunoSEQ multiplex PCR, and TCRdb's table has in-frame clones only and misses some. The sample shows tens of thousands of clones, around 83% of them seen only once. The TCR comes from an adult who received the AZD1222 COVID-19 vaccine. The input for sequencing was peripheral blood, taken 28 days after the second AZD1222 dose. The rearrangement joins TRBV5-4 to TRBJ2-3; 11 bases are shared with TRBD2. CDR3 loop: CASSLGLAGGAYTQYF. The CDR3 DNA is TGTGCCAGCAGCTTGGGTCTAGCGGGAGGTGCGTATACGCAGTATTTT.